A single sample gave rise to the 10 T cell receptor beta chains below, sequenced in a study of T cells after yellow fever vaccination. MiXCR, run by TCRdb on the 5' RACE reads, gives a single entry per CDR3 protein. The data hold 500,000 to 650,000 distinct CDR3 sequences, with 9% to 15% observed a single time. The specimen comprised PBMCs, sampled on the day of the yellow fever booster vaccination. The receptors were sampled from a man younger than 45 who received the YFV17D yellow fever vaccine.

This sequence joins TRBV5-5 and TRBJ2-1; no reliable D call. Looked up from germline, CDR1 is SGHKS and CDR2 is YYEKEE (reference sequence). The CDR3 length is 16 residues. Trimming pared 2 bases from V and 0 bases from J, leaving 12 bases between. The CDR3, as DNA: TGTGCCAGCAGCTTATTAGCCGACCCCTCCTACAATGAGCAGTTCTTC. Its translation: CASSLLADPSYNEQFF.

This clonotype was seen only a few times. V gene TRBV20-1 combines with J gene TRBJ2-2; 8 bases align to TRBD2. This CDR3 is 17 amino acids long. The trim removed 6 bases at V and 4 bases at J, leaving 16 bases unmatched. Germline V gene data show CDR1 as DFQATT and CDR2 as SNEGSKA (reference sequence). The CDR3 protein is CSAPPYRAGERTGELFF. The DNA of the CDR3 is TGCAGTGCCCCCCCCTACCGAGCGGGAGAGCGCACCGGGGAGCTGTTTTTT.

CDR3 bases: TGTGCCAGCAGCTTGGGGGGACACCCCCCCAGTTATACGCAGTATTTT. As protein: CASSLGGHPPSYTQYF. The rearrangement links TRBV11-2 to TRBJ2-3, with D perhaps being TRBD1 or TRBD2 (6 bases each). CDR1 and CDR2 from the germline V gene are SGHAT and FQNNGV. V was trimmed by 3 bases and J by 7 bases, leaving 20 bases between them. This CDR3 spans 16 amino acids. Supplemented by reference TRBV11-2 and TRBJ2-3, the full variable domain reads EAGVAQSPRYKIIEKRQSVAFWCNPISGHATLYWYQQILGQGPKLLIQFQNNGVVDDSQLPKDRFSAERLKGVDSTLKIQPAKLEDSAVYLCASSLGGHPPSYTQYFGPGTRLTVL.

This clonotype was observed a handful of times. This chain connects TRBV6-1 to TRBJ2-5; D uncertain. CDR1 and CDR2 from the germline V gene are MNHNS and SASEGT. The CDR3 runs to 15 residues. V lost 7 bases to trimming and J lost 2 bases, with 17 bases between them. CDR3 residues: CASTRSIGQQETQYF. DNA of the CDR3: TGTGCCAGCACCCGGAGCATCGGGCAGCAAGAGACCCAGTACTTC.

This clonotype was counted between two and nine times. V gene TRBV15 combines with J gene TRBJ2-7; D may be TRBD1 or TRBD2 (5 bases each). CDR3 length equals 14 residues. The germline V gene encodes CDR1 LNHNV and CDR2 YYDKDF (reference sequence). Trimming shortened V by 6 bases and J by 5 bases, and 17 bases separated the two germline ends. CDR3 loop: CATRTGAGQNEQYF. The CDR3 DNA follows: TGTGCCACCAGGACCGGGGCCGGACAAAACGAGCAGTACTTC.

This clonotype was counted at least ten times. V gene TRBV9 combines with J gene TRBJ2-1; the D gene is possibly TRBD2 (6 bases). The length of the CDR3 is 11 residues. V was cut by 2 bases and J by 9 bases, with 6 bases left in between. Per the germline V gene, CDR1 is SGDLS and CDR2 is YYNGEE. CDR3 DNA: TGTGCCAGCAGCGTCGGGAGTGAGCAGTTCTTC. Encoded protein: CASSVGSEQFF.

This clonotype came up a few times. This chain links TRBV7-9 with TRBJ2-7; D could derive from TRBD1 or TRBD2 (7 bases each). CDR1 is SEHNR and CDR2 is FQNEAQ in the germline V gene (reference sequence). The length of the CDR3 is 16 residues. Trimming took 5 bases from V and 3 from J, leaving 20 bases between them. In DNA, the CDR3 is TGTGCCAGCAGCCCCTGGGAGGGACAGACCGACTACGAGCAGTACTTC. It codes for CASSPWEGQTDYEQYF.

This clonotype has a handful of counts. This chain links TRBV7-2 with TRBJ2-5; D possibly corresponds to TRBD1 (6 bases). Trimming shortened V by 1 base and J by 7 bases, and 13 bases separated the two germline ends. Germline assignment: CDR1 SGHTA and CDR2 FQGNSA. The CDR3 covers 14 residues. In DNA form, the CDR3 reads TGTGCCAGCAGCTTAGTTTGGACAGACGGGACCCAGTACTTC. Translating it yields CASSLVWTDGTQYF.

The genes are TRBV12-3 or TRBV12-4 and TRBJ2-5; TRBD2 agrees at 8 bases. The J segment lost 5 bases and the V segment lost 5 bases, leaving 13 bases of the junction unmatched. The CDR3 totals 16 residues. CDR3 coding DNA: TGTGCCAGCAGTCCGGGGACTAGGGGAACAAGGGAGACCCAGTACTTC. Translation: CASSPGTRGTRETQYF.

About this clonotype: Relative to the germline gene, one junction end is altered; a read error may explain this. The V call is TRBV12-3 or TRBV12-4, the J call TRBJ2-1; 13 positions agree with TRBD2. The CDR3 is 12 residues long. The CDR3 loop is CASSLEGLAGSF. In DNA form, the CDR3 reads TGTGCCAGCAGTTTAGAGGGACTAGCGGGATCCTTC.